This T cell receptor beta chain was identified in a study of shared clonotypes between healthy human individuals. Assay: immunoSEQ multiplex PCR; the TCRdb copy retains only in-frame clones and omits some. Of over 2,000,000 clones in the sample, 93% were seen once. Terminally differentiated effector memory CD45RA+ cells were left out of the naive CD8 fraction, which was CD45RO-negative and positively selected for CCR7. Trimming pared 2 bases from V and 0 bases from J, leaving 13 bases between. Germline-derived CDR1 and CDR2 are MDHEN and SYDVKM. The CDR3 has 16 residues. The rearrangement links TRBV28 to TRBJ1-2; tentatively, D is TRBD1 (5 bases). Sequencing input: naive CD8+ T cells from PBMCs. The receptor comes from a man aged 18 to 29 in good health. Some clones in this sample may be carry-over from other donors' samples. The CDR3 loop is CASSLAGQRANYGYTF. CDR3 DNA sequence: TGTGCCAGCAGTTTAGCAGGACAACGGGCTAACTATGGCTACACCTTC.